One sample yielded the 4 T cell receptor beta chains listed below, sequenced in a study of beta chain features in type 1 diabetes. The study reverse transcribed the entire isolated RNA, so it sequenced expressed TCRB transcripts. Sequencing used immunoSEQ multiplex PCR; TCRdb keeps in-frame clones, though not all of them. The repertoire consists of 450,000 or so clones, with approximately 10% occurring once and the leading ten covering approximately 0.05%. The source material was naive CD4+ T cells from blood. The receptor set was obtained from a woman younger than 30 in good health.

This clone was counted only a few times. This chain joins TRBV7-2 and TRBJ2-1; TRBD2 matches 7 bases. The trim removed 4 bases at V and 6 bases at J, leaving 6 bases unmatched. The CDR3 length is 14 residues. Germline V lookup: CDR1 SGHTA, CDR2 FQGNSA. The CDR3: CASSSELASNEQFF. The CDR3 DNA reads as TGTGCCAGCAGCTCCGAACTAGCGAGCAATGAGCAGTTCTTC.

There are a few counts of this clone. V gene TRBV4-3 combines with J gene TRBJ2-3, with 8 bases aligning to TRBD2. V was pared by 0 bases and J by 2 bases, with 7 bases of the junction left unmatched. The CDR3 has 17 amino acids. The germline V gene has CDR1 LGHNA and CDR2 YSLEER. The CDR3 coding sequence is TGCGCCAGCAGCCAAGATCGGAGCGGGGGCCCCACAGATACGCAGTATTTT. The encoded protein is CASSQDRSGGPTDTQYF.

This clone was seen more than once but under ten times. CDR3 sequence: CASSLANRRDGYTF. Written as DNA, the CDR3 is TGTGCCAGCAGCTTAGCTAACAGGAGAGATGGCTACACCTTC. V gene TRBV7-2 combines with J gene TRBJ1-2; TRBD1 is a possible D gene (5 bases). The CDR3 totals 14 residues. The V end was cut by 0 bases, the J end by 6 bases, with 11 bases between. The germline CDR1 and CDR2 sequences are SGHTA and FQGNSA.

The rearrangement links TRBV5-6 to TRBJ2-4, with D perhaps being TRBD1 or TRBD2 (5 bases each). The CDR3 totals 13 residues. Deletions cut 4 bases from V and 8 bases from J, with 13 bases between. CDR1 and CDR2 (germline): SGHDT, YYEEEE. CDR3 sequence reads: CASSVPGGDIQYF. The CDR3 coding sequence is TGTGCCAGCAGCGTGCCTGGGGGAGACATTCAGTACTTC. The complete variable domain, with remaining parts taken from reference TRBV5-6 and TRBJ2-4, reads DAGVTQSPTHLIKTRGQQVTLRCSPKSGHDTVSWYQQALGQGPQFIFQYYEEEERQRGNFPDRFSGHQFPNYSSELNVNALLLGDSALYLCASSVPGGDIQYFGAGTRLSVL.